These T cell receptor beta chains were read from a single sample in a study of blood T cell repertoires in COVID-19. Here immunoSEQ multiplex PCR was the method, and the copy in TCRdb shows in-frame clones only, minus some. The sample consists of 300,000 to 350,000 clones, under 95% of them appearing once. What was sequenced was peripheral blood. The receptors derive from a woman under 30 who had recovered from COVID-19. Each CDR3 is given with its conserved first and last residue. D genes are given only for firm matches. Clone sizes are given selectively: once, few, many, or a class where the clone is expanded.

v_call,d_call,clone_size,j_call,cdr3_aa,cdr3_nt
TRBV10-3,TRBD2,NA,TRBJ2-1,CAITRTSANSYNEQFF,TGTGCCATCACCCGGACTAGCGCTAACTCCTACAATGAGCAGTTCTTC
TRBV6-6,NA,NA,TRBJ1-5,CASSYDRGYSNQPQHF,TGTGCCAGCAGTTACGATAGGGGCTATAGCAATCAGCCCCAGCATTTT
TRBV12-5,NA,NA,TRBJ1-2,CASGLVAGNYGYTF,TGTGCTAGTGGTTTGGTAGCAGGGAACTATGGCTACACCTTC
TRBV3-1/TRBV3-2,NA,NA,TRBJ1-1,CASSQAQGRNTEAFF,TGTGCCAGCAGCCAAGCCCAGGGGCGGAACACTGAAGCTTTCTTT
TRBV6-2/TRBV6-3,TRBD2,few,TRBJ2-1,CASSYRASGSDEQFF,TGTGCCAGCAGTTACAGAGCTAGCGGGAGCGATGAGCAGTTCTTC
TRBV24-1,NA,NA,TRBJ2-2,CATSDFAANTGELFF,TGTGCCACCAGTGATTTTGCAGCGAACACCGGGGAGCTGTTTTTT
TRBV3-1/TRBV3-2,NA,NA,TRBJ1-2,CASSQPDAGPGASPNYGYTF,TGTGCCAGCAGCCAACCCGATGCCGGTCCAGGGGCCTCCCCTAACTATGGCTACACCTTC
TRBV5-1,NA,NA,TRBJ1-2,CASSLEVGQIYGYTF,TGCGCCAGCAGCTTGGAAGTCGGACAGATCTATGGCTACACCTTC
TRBV7-7,TRBD2,NA,TRBJ2-2,CASSPRLAGANTGELFF,TGTGCCAGCAGCCCGCGACTAGCGGGGGCGAACACCGGGGAGCTGTTTTTT
TRBV5-8,NA,NA,TRBJ2-3,CASRQPIITTSTDTQYF,TGTGCCAGCAGACAACCTATCATTACTACCAGCACAGATACGCAGTATTTT
TRBV7-9,NA,NA,TRBJ1-6,CASSFKNSPLHF,TGTGCCAGCAGCTTTAAAAATTCACCCCTCCACTTT
TRBV28,TRBD1,NA,TRBJ1-5,CASSLLDRGGYSNQPQHF,TGTGCCAGCAGTTTATTGGACAGGGGAGGGTATAGCAATCAGCCCCAGCATTTT
TRBV7-9,NA,NA,TRBJ1-3,CASSLARGSGNTIYF,TGTGCCAGCAGCCTTGCCCGGGGCTCTGGAAACACCATATATTTT
TRBV24-1,NA,NA,TRBJ1-1,CATAGWNTEAFF,TGTGCCACCGCAGGGTGGAACACTGAAGCTTTCTTT
TRBV6-5,NA,NA,TRBJ1-2,CASSMGAGPYGYTF,TGTGCCAGCTCCATGGGGGCAGGCCCCTATGGCTACACCTTC
TRBV7-9,NA,NA,TRBJ1-1,CASSPRGVEAFF,TGTGCCAGCAGCCCTCGGGGGGTTGAAGCTTTCTTT
TRBV7-2,NA,NA,TRBJ1-2,CASSLERRGYTF,TGTGCCAGCAGTCTGGAGAGACGGGGCTACACCTTC
TRBV24-1,NA,NA,TRBJ2-5,CATSGLQGEETQYF,TGTGCCACCAGTGGGTTACAGGGCGAAGAGACCCAGTACTTC
TRBV10-2,NA,NA,TRBJ2-1,CASTSEGPYEQFF,TGCGCCAGCACCTCGGAGGGCCCGTATGAGCAGTTCTTC
TRBV7-6,TRBD2,NA,TRBJ2-4,CASSLAFLAGDDIQYF,TGTGCCAGCAGCTTAGCTTTCCTAGCGGGAGATGACATTCAGTACTTC
TRBV21-1,NA,NA,TRBJ2-3,CASSKAGGATDTQYF,TGTGCCAGCAGCAAAGCGGGAGGGGCCACAGATACGCAGTATTTT
TRBV5-1,TRBD1,NA,TRBJ1-4,CASSLGDRGNEKLFF,TGCGCCAGCAGCTTGGGGGACAGAGGGAATGAAAAACTGTTTTTT
TRBV7-9,TRBD2,few,TRBJ2-2,CASYGGLNTGELFF,TGTGCCAGCTATGGGGGACTAAACACCGGGGAGCTGTTTTTT
TRBV30,TRBD1,few,TRBJ1-6,CAWTGTGDSPLHF,TGTGCCTGGACGGGGACAGGGGATTCACCCCTCCACTTT
TRBV3-1/TRBV3-2,NA,once,TRBJ1-1,CASSPSGLTEAFF,TGTGCCAGCAGCCCCTCGGGACTCACTGAAGCTTTCTTT
TRBV24-1,NA,NA,TRBJ2-1,CATSDSRVGDNEQFF,TGTGCCACCAGTGATTCCAGGGTAGGGGACAATGAGCAGTTCTTC
TRBV7-6,TRBD2,NA,TRBJ2-1,CASTKQAGLLSYNEQFF,TGTGCCAGCACCAAGCAAGCGGGGCTACTCTCCTACAATGAGCAGTTCTTC
TRBV6-2/TRBV6-3,NA,NA,TRBJ1-2,CASSWQDSLPYGYTF,TGTGCCAGCAGTTGGCAGGACAGCCTCCCCTACGGCTACACCTTC
TRBV7-2,NA,NA,TRBJ2-5,CASSLDSQETQYF,TGTGCCAGCAGCTTAGACAGCCAAGAGACCCAGTACTTC
TRBV18,NA,NA,TRBJ1-6,CASSRRDYNSPLHF,TGTGCCAGCTCCCGACGGGACTATAATTCACCCCTCCACTTT
TRBV3-1/TRBV3-2,TRBD2,NA,TRBJ2-1,CASSQVTGGANEQFF,TGTGCCAGCAGCCAAGTTACGGGAGGAGCGAATGAGCAGTTCTTC
TRBV6-6,TRBD2,NA,TRBJ2-1,CASTGTSGTTRGAWFF,TGTGCCAGCACCGGGACTAGCGGGACTACCAGAGGTGCTTGGTTCTTC
TRBV5-5,TRBD2,NA,TRBJ2-1,CASSLGTSGRIYNEQFF,TGTGCCAGCAGCTTGGGGACTAGCGGGAGGATCTACAATGAGCAGTTCTTC